This TCR beta chain was documented in a study of blood T cells in healthy people across ages. Study observations and caveats: With age, beta diversity per million T cells declined roughly linearly, significantly by about 40. Any changes in expanded clonotypes were possibly confounded, as donor CMV status remained unknown.

With respect to this clonotype: Its antigen is not identified.

Per the germline V gene, CDR1 is LNHDA and CDR2 is SQIVND (reference sequence). The CDR3 has 14 amino acids. Trimming took 5 bases from V and 6 from J; bases not matched to a gene: 10. Using a J-beta primer mix together with a sample-barcoded 5' primer, a second PCR was run for roughly 6 to 12 cycles. No fewer than 3 million CDR3-containing paired-end reads came from each sample. TCRdb re-called the 5' RACE reads through MiXCR, storing one row per CDR3 protein. The sample lists fewer than 800,000 distinct CDR3 sequences, 45% to 50% occurring once. Caucasian individuals from Russia who were healthy and aged 6 to 90 acted as donors.

The chain employs TRBV19 and TRBJ2-7, with 7 nucleotides matching TRBD1. The sample was blood. The clonotype comes from a woman aged 55-70 years in good health. The CDR3 DNA follows: TGTGCCAGTAGTGGGTGGACAGGAACGCGCGAGCAGTACTTC. This encodes CASSGWTGTREQYF.